The 27 T cell receptor beta chains below come from one sample, sequenced in a study of cytomegalovirus exposure and HLA in healthy donors. The PCR contained 60 Vbeta and 13 Jbeta primers. The repertoire was sequenced with immunoSEQ multiplex PCR; TCRdb's copy has only in-frame clones and lacks some. The sample has roughly 180,000 clones, around 80% seen once; the top ten hold about 4.4%. Sequencing was done on a sample of PBMCs. These TCRs come from a woman aged 45 to 65 in good health and CMV-seropositive.

The chain recombines TRBV9 with TRBJ2-7; D perhaps matches TRBD2 (6 bases). V lost 0 bases and J lost 5, with 12 bases in between. The V gene's germline CDR1 is SGDLS and CDR2 YYNGEE. CDR3 length: 14 amino acids. The CDR3 spells CASSVDDPGDEQYF. CDR3 DNA sequence: TGTGCCAGCAGCGTAGACGACCCGGGGGACGAGCAGTACTTC.

The rearrangement links TRBV7-8 to TRBJ2-1; possible D gene TRBD2, 6 bases. The CDR3 is 17 amino acids. The V gene lost 4 bases and the J gene lost 4 bases, with 20 bases spanning the gap. From germline, CDR1 is SGHVS and CDR2 FQNEAQ. In DNA form, the CDR3 reads TGTGCCAGCAGCTCAGATGCATTAGCGGCCTCTTACAATGAGCAGTTCTTC. It specifies CASSSDALAASYNEQFF.

The chain recombines TRBV4-2 with TRBJ2-5, with 8 bases that match TRBD2. Trimming removed 3 bases from V and 5 bases from J; junction bases left unmatched: 14. CDR1 is LGHNA, CDR2 YNFKEQ, per germline. This CDR3 spans 17 amino acids. The CDR3 protein is CASSQLMAGGIGETQYF. The CDR3 DNA is TGTGCCAGCAGCCAGCTAATGGCGGGAGGTATCGGGGAGACCCAGTACTTC.

CDR3 residues: CASSIATSGPISYEQYF. The DNA of the CDR3 is TGTGCCAGTAGTATAGCAACTAGCGGCCCTATCTCCTACGAGCAGTACTTC. The gene calls are TRBV19 and TRBJ2-7; 8 nucleotides match TRBD2. After removal of 1 base from V and 0 bases from J, the junction contained 8 bases not matched to a gene. There are 17 residues in the CDR3. The germline V gene has CDR1 LNHDA and CDR2 SQIVND (reference sequence). Complete variable domain (other parts from reference TRBV19 and TRBJ2-7): DGGITQSPKYLFRKEGQNVTLSCEQNLNHDAMYWYRQDPGQGLRLIYYSQIVNDFQKGDIAEGYSVSREKKESFPLTVTSAQKNPTAFYLCASSIATSGPISYEQYFGPGTRLTVT.

The V call is TRBV18, the J call TRBJ1-1, with 8 bases fitting TRBD1. Looked up from germline, CDR1 is KGHSH and CDR2 is LQKENI. V dropped 3 bases and J dropped 3; count of bases not matched to a gene: 12. The CDR3 consists of 17 residues. CDR3 in amino acids: CASSPRSRAGGHTEAFF. The CDR3 bases are TGTGCCAGCTCACCGCGAAGTCGGGCAGGGGGCCACACTGAAGCTTTCTTT.

The J gene is TRBJ2-4, the V gene TRBV7-2; 7 bases agree with TRBD2. The V gene's germline CDR1 is SGHTA and CDR2 FQGNSA. J was trimmed by 4 bases and V by 5 bases; bases with no gene match: 2. CDR3 length: 13 amino acids. CDR3 bases: TGTGCCAGCAGCCGGGGAGGGAAAAACATTCAGTACTTC. This gives the protein CASSRGGKNIQYF.

This clone has only a few counts. In DNA, the CDR3 is TGCGCCAGCAGCCAAGCCGGGACAGACTACGAGCAGTACTTC. Amino acid sequence: CASSQAGTDYEQYF. The V and J genes are TRBV4-1 and TRBJ2-7; the match to TRBD1 covers 7 bases. There are 14 residues in the CDR3. Trimming at V came to 1 base and at J to 3 bases, leaving 3 bases not matched to a gene. Germline-derived CDR1 and CDR2 are MGHRA and YSYEKL.

The rearrangement joins TRBV5-4 to TRBJ1-2; TRBD1 is a possible D gene (5 bases). The CDR3 has 15 amino acids. V lost 2 bases and J lost 4, with 15 bases in between. From germline, CDR1 is SGHNT and CDR2 YYREEE (reference sequence). The CDR3 sequence is CASSFSTGLSYGYTF. The DNA for the CDR3 is TGTGCCAGCAGCTTTAGTACAGGCCTTTCCTATGGCTACACCTTC.

CDR3 region: CASSLGGLARNEQFF. For the CDR3, the DNA is TGCGCCAGCAGCTTGGGGGGTCTAGCGAGGAATGAGCAGTTCTTC. The rearrangement joins TRBV5-1 to TRBJ2-1; maybe TRBD2 (6 bases). V was clipped by 0 bases and J by 7 bases, with 14 bases between them. The CDR3 contains 15 residues. Germline lookup yields CDR1 SGHRS and CDR2 YFSETQ.

This clone was recorded once. The chain has TRBV29-1 and TRBJ1-2, with D possibly being TRBD1 (5 bases). Trimming removed 4 bases at V and 2 bases at J, with 11 bases between. The CDR3 loop spans 13 amino acids. The germline CDR1 and CDR2 sequences are SQVTM and ANQGSEA. CDR3 coding DNA: TGCAGCGTTGGTGATGGGGGGAACTATGGCTACACCTTC. The encoded protein is CSVGDGGNYGYTF.

This chain connects TRBV5-8 to TRBJ1-5; no clear D gene. Trimming stripped 1 base from V and 7 bases from J, with 9 bases between. The CDR3 has 13 amino acids. Germline-derived CDR1 and CDR2 are SGHTS and YDEGEE. In DNA, the CDR3 is TGTGCCAGCAGCTTGCTGGTACACCAGCCCCAGCATTTT. Protein product: CASSLLVHQPQHF.

The chain employs TRBV2 and TRBJ1-2; D remains ambiguous. In germline, CDR1 is SNHLY, CDR2 FYNNEI. Trimming left V 7 bases short and J 6 bases short, with 15 bases between. The CDR3 spans 13 residues. CDR3 bases: TGTGCCAGCATGGGCAAGCTCCCACATGGCTACACCTTC. It yields the protein CASMGKLPHGYTF.

The rearrangement joins TRBV6-6 to TRBJ2-7; D might be TRBD1 (7 bases). Trimming pared 3 bases from V and 5 bases from J, leaving 20 bases between. CDR1 MNHNY and CDR2 SVGAGI come from the germline V gene (reference sequence). The CDR3 is 16 residues long. CDR3 loop: CASSYPRRAGGNEQYF. In DNA form, the CDR3 reads TGTGCCAGCAGTTATCCCCGCAGAGCAGGGGGGAACGAGCAGTACTTC.

J is TRBJ2-1 and V is TRBV5-1, with D maybe TRBD1 (5 bases). CDR1 and CDR2 from the germline V gene are SGHRS and YFSETQ. V lost 0 bases, J lost 4 bases, and 8 bases lay in between. This CDR3 contains 14 residues. CDR3 region: CASSLASGYNEQFF. DNA for the CDR3: TGCGCCAGCAGCTTGGCTTCAGGGTACAATGAGCAGTTCTTC. Complete variable domain (other parts from reference TRBV5-1 and TRBJ2-1): KAGVTQTPRYLIKTRGQQVTLSCSPISGHRSVSWYQQTPGQGLQFLFEYFSETQRNKGNFPGRFSGRQFSNSRSEMNVSTLELGDSALYLCASSLASGYNEQFFGPGTRLTVL.

This sequence joins TRBV25-1 and TRBJ2-2; no reliable D call. CDR1 is MGHDK and CDR2 is SYGVNS in the germline V gene. CDR3 length equals 13 residues. V dropped 1 base and J dropped 3 bases, with 3 bases sitting between them. The CDR3 loop reads CASSEFYTGELFF. The CDR3 region has the DNA TGTGCCAGCAGTGAATTCTACACCGGGGAGCTGTTTTTT. The full variable domain, completed using reference TRBV25-1 and TRBJ2-2, is EADIYQTPRYLVIGTGKKITLECSQTMGHDKMYWYQQDPGMELHLIHYSYGVNSTEKGDLSSESTVSRIRTEHFPLTLESARPSHTSQYLCASSEFYTGELFFGEGSRLTVL.

This clone is a singleton in its sample. V is TRBV11-2 and J is TRBJ1-3, with D possibly matching TRBD1 (6 bases). V gave up 6 bases and J gave up 5 bases, with 11 bases separating them. The CDR3 spans 13 residues. From germline, CDR1 is SGHAT and CDR2 FQNNGV. The CDR3 DNA is TGTGCCAGCAGTCTAGACAGGAGAAACACCATATATTTT. Translation gives CASSLDRRNTIYF. Full variable domain (remainder filled in from reference TRBV11-2 and TRBJ1-3): EAGVAQSPRYKIIEKRQSVAFWCNPISGHATLYWYQQILGQGPKLLIQFQNNGVVDDSQLPKDRFSAERLKGVDSTLKIQPAKLEDSAVYLCASSLDRRNTIYFGEGSWLTVV.

This rearrangement joins TRBV7-2 to TRBJ1-5, with D unclear. V lost 5 bases, J lost 4 bases, and 15 bases lay in between. Germline V gene lookup returns CDR1 SGHTA and CDR2 FQGNSA. This CDR3 is built from 15 residues. CDR3 nucleotide sequence: TGTGCCAGCAGCCCAGAAGTCGGAGGAAATCAGCCCCAGCATTTT. This translates into CASSPEVGGNQPQHF.

This sequence joins TRBV6-1 and TRBJ1-2; 7 bases match TRBD1. V was pared by 10 bases and J by 6 bases, with 11 bases of the junction left unmatched. CDR3 length: 13 residues. Germline assignment: CDR1 MNHNS and CDR2 SASEGT. The CDR3 is CATLSNRGDGYTF. As DNA, the CDR3 is TGTGCCACCCTATCCAACAGGGGCGATGGCTACACCTTC.

The chain combines TRBV11-1 with TRBJ2-1; D gene uncertain. Germline CDR1 reads SGHAT; CDR2 reads FQDESV (reference sequence). Trimming removed 7 bases from V and 6 bases from J, with 19 bases in between. The CDR3 runs to 15 residues. The CDR3 loop is CASTRPPLAVNEQFF. The CDR3 DNA reads TGTGCCAGCACCCGTCCCCCTCTGGCGGTCAATGAGCAGTTCTTC.

V and J are TRBV7-2 and TRBJ2-5, with 7 bases fitting TRBD2. The end of the DNA is better explained by TRBJ2-7, so the J call may be wrong. CDR3 length equals 15 residues. Germline values: CDR1 SGHTA, CDR2 FQGNSA. The CDR3, as DNA: TGTGCCAGCAGCTTATGGGGAAGGGGAGGGTACGAGCAGTACTTC. Amino acid sequence: CASSLWGRGGYEQYF.

This clone has only one observation. V is TRBV28 and J is TRBJ2-7; D remains unclear. Germline-derived CDR1 and CDR2 are MDHEN and SYDVKM. The germline V and J ends were trimmed by 4 bases and 1 base, with 8 bases remaining between them. This CDR3 contains 13 residues. Here the CDR3 reads CASSSLRSYEQYF. Here the CDR3 DNA reads TGTGCCAGCAGTTCTTTGCGTTCCTACGAGCAGTACTTC.

The chain carries TRBV11-2 and TRBJ2-1; TRBD1 agrees at 8 bases. The germline V gene has CDR1 SGHAT and CDR2 FQNNGV. The J segment lost 4 bases and the V segment lost 3 bases, leaving 8 bases of the junction unmatched. The CDR3 runs to 16 residues. CDR3 coding DNA: TGTGCCAGCAGCTTGAGGCCGGGACAGGATTACAATGAGCAGTTCTTC. Its protein is CASSLRPGQDYNEQFF. The whole variable domain, filled in from reference TRBV11-2 and TRBJ2-1, reads EAGVAQSPRYKIIEKRQSVAFWCNPISGHATLYWYQQILGQGPKLLIQFQNNGVVDDSQLPKDRFSAERLKGVDSTLKIQPAKLEDSAVYLCASSLRPGQDYNEQFFGPGTRLTVL.

This chain connects TRBV5-1 to TRBJ2-3, with 8 bases matching TRBD2. Germline CDR1 and CDR2: SGHRS and YFSETQ. The CDR3 extends over 16 amino acids. Trimming removed 1 base from V and 1 base from J; junction bases left unmatched: 5. CDR3 region: CASSLPGLAGTDTQYF. The DNA for the CDR3 is TGCGCCAGCAGCTTGCCCGGACTAGCCGGCACAGATACGCAGTATTTT.

The CDR3 nucleotides are TGTGCCAGCAGCTCCCGACTAGCGGCGGGCACAGATACGCAGTATTTT. It encodes CASSSRLAAGTDTQYF. The chain recombines TRBV7-2 with TRBJ2-3, with 9 positions matching TRBD2. V lost 4 bases, J lost 1 base, and 6 bases stayed unmatched. The CDR3 has 16 amino acids. The germline V gene encodes CDR1 SGHTA and CDR2 FQGNSA.

This CDR3 reads CASSPDGTLKETQYF. As DNA, the CDR3 is TGCGCCAGCAGCCCGGACGGGACACTGAAAGAGACCCAGTACTTC. V usage is TRBV5-1 and J usage is TRBJ2-5; tentative D call: TRBD1 (6 bases). Germline V gene lookup returns CDR1 SGHRS and CDR2 YFSETQ. This CDR3 is 15 amino acids long. Between the trimmed V and J ends, which lost 4 bases and 3 bases, there was a span of 16 bases. Based on the CDR3 plus reference TRBV5-1 and TRBJ2-5, the full variable domain is KAGVTQTPRYLIKTRGQQVTLSCSPISGHRSVSWYQQTPGQGLQFLFEYFSETQRNKGNFPGRFSGRQFSNSRSEMNVSTLELGDSALYLCASSPDGTLKETQYFGPGTRLLVL.

This chain connects TRBV11-1 to TRBJ1-1; the D is unclear. CDR1 is SGHAT, CDR2 FQDESV, per germline (reference sequence). V was pared by 3 bases and J by 1 base, with 3 bases between. The length of the CDR3 is 12 residues. CDR3 nucleotides: TGTGCCAGCAGCTTCAGGAACACTGAAGCTTTCTTT. Translated, it gives CASSFRNTEAFF.

The genes are TRBV5-1 and TRBJ1-4; D remains ambiguous. CDR1 and CDR2 (germline): SGHRS, YFSETQ. This CDR3 contains 13 residues. Deletions cut 4 bases from V and 3 bases from J, with 7 bases between. CDR3: CASSPGANEKLFF. CDR3 sequence (DNA): TGCGCCAGCAGCCCGGGAGCTAATGAAAAACTGTTTTTT.